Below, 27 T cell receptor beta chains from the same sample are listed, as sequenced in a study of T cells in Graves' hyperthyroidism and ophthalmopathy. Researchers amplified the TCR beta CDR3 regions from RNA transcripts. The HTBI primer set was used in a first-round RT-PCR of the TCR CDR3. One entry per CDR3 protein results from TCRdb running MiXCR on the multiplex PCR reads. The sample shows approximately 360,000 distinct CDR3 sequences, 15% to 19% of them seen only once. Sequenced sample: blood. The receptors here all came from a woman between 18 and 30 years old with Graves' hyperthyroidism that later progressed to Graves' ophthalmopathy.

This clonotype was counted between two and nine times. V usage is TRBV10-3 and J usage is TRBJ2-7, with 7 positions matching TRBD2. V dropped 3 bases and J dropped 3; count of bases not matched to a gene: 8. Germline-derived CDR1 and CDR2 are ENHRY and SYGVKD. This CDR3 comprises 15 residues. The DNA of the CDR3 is TGTGCCATCAGTGATGGGGCGGGAGCCTACTACGAGCAGTACTTC. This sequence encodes CAISDGAGAYYEQYF.

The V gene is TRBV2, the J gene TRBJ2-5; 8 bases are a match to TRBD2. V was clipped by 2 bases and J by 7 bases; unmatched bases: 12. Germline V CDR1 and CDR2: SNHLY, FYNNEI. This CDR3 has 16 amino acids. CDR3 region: CASSERGIAGSGTQYF. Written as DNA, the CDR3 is TGTGCCAGCAGTGAAAGGGGGATAGCGGGAAGTGGGACCCAGTACTTC.

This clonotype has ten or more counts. The CDR3 sequence is CASSFARRETQYF. CDR3 DNA sequence: TGTGCCAGCAGCTTCGCACGGAGGGAGACCCAGTACTTC. This chain uses TRBV7-9 with TRBJ2-5; D possibly corresponds to TRBD2 (5 bases). Germline V gene sequence: CDR1 SEHNR, CDR2 FQNEAQ (reference sequence). Trimming took 3 bases from V and 5 from J, leaving 10 bases between them. This CDR3 has 13 amino acids.

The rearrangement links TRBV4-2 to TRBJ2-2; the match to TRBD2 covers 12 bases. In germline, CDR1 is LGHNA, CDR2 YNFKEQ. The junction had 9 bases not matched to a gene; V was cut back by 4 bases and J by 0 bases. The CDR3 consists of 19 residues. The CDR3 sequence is CASSLTTSGRPPNTGELFF. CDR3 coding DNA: TGTGCCAGCAGCCTAACCACTAGCGGGAGGCCCCCGAACACCGGGGAGCTGTTTTTT.

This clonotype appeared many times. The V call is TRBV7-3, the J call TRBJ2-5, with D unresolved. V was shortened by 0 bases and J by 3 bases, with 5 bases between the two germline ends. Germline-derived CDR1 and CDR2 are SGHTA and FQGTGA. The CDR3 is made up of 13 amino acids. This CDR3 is CASSLTKEETQYF. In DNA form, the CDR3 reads TGTGCCAGCAGCTTAACGAAAGAAGAGACCCAGTACTTC. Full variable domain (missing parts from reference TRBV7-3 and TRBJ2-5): GAGVSQTPSNKVTEKGKYVELRCDPISGHTALYWYRQSLGQGPEFLIYFQGTGAADDSGLPNDRFFAVRPEGSVSTLKIQRTERGDSAVYLCASSLTKEETQYFGPGTRLLVL.

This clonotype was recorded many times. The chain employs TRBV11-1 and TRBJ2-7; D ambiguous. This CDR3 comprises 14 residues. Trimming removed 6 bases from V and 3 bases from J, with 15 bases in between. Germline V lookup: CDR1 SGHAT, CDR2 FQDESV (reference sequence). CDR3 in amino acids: CASRRQPGNYEQYF. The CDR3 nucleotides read TGTGCCAGCAGGCGTCAACCCGGAAACTACGAGCAGTACTTC.

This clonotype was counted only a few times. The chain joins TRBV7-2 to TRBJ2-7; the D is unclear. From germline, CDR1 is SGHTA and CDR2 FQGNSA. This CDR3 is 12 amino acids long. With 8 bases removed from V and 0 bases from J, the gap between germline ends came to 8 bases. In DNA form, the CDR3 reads TGTGCCAGCGGACGGTTCTCCTACGAGCAGTACTTC. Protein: CASGRFSYEQYF.

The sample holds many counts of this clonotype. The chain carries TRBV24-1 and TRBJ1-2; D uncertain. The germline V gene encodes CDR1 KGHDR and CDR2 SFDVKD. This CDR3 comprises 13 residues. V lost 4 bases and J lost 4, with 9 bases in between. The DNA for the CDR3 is TGTGCCACCAGTGAGGGATCGCTCTATGGCTACACCTTC. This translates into CATSEGSLYGYTF.

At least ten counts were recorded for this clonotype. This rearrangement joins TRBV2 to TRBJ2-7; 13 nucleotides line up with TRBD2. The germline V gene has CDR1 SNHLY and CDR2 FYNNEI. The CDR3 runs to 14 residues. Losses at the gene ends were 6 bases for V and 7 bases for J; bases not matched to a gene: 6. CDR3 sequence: CASRAGTSGTEQYF. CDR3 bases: TGTGCCAGCAGGGCCGGGACTAGCGGGACGGAGCAGTACTTC.

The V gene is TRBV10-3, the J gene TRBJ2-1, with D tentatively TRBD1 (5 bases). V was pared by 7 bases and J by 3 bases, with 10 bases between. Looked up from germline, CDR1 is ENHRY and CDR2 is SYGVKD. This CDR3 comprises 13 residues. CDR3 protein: CAITGASYNEQFF. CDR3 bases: TGTGCCATCACTGGGGCTAGCTACAATGAGCAGTTCTTC.

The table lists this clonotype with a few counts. In nucleotides, the CDR3 is TGCAGTGCAAGCTCGACAGGGGCCGGTCAGCCCCAGCATTTT. It is translated as CSASSTGAGQPQHF. The J gene is TRBJ1-5, the V gene TRBV20-1; TRBD1 matches at 8 bases. Trimming at V came to 6 bases and at J to 6 bases, leaving 10 bases not matched to a gene. The CDR3 runs to 14 residues. Germline values: CDR1 DFQATT, CDR2 SNEGSKA (reference sequence).

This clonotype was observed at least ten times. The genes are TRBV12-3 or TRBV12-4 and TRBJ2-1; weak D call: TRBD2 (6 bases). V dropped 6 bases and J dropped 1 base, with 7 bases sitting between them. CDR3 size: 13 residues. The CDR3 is CASSGTSYNEQFF. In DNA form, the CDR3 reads TGTGCCAGCAGCGGGACTTCCTACAATGAGCAGTTCTTC.

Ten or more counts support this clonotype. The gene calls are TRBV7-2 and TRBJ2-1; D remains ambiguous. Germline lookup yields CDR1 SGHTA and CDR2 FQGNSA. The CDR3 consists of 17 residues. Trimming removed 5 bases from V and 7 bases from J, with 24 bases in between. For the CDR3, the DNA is TGTGCCAGCAGCATCCTGAAGCGTTTTCCAGACATGAATGAGCAGTTCTTC. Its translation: CASSILKRFPDMNEQFF.

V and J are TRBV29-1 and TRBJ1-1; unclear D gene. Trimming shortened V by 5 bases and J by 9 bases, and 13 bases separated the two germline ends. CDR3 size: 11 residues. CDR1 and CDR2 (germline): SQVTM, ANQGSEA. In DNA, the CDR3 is TGCAGCGTTTTGTCCCGAGACAAAGCTTTCTTT. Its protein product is CSVLSRDKAFF.

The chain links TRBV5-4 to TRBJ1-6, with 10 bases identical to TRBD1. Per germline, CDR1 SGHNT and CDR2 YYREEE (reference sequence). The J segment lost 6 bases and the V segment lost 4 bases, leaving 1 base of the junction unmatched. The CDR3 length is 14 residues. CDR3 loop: CASSRDRGNSPLHF. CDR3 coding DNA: TGTGCCAGCAGCCGGGACAGGGGTAATTCACCCCTCCACTTT. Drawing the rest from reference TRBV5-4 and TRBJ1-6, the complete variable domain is ETGVTQSPTHLIKTRGQQVTLRCSSQSGHNTVSWYQQALGQGPQFIFQYYREEENGRGNFPPRFSGLQFPNYSSELNVNALELDDSALYLCASSRDRGNSPLHFGNGTRLTVT.

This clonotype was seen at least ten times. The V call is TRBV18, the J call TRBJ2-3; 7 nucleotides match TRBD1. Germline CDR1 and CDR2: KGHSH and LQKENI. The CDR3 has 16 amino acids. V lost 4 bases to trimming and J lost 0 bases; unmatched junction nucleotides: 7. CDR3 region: CASSLLQGMSTDTQYF. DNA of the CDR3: TGTGCCAGCTCACTTCTACAGGGGATGAGCACAGATACGCAGTATTTT.

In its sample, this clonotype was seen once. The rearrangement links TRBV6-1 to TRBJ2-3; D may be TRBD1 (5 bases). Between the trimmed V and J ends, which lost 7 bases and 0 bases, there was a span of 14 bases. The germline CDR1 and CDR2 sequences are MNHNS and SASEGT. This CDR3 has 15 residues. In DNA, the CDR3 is TGTGCCAGCACCTGGCTCAGGGCCAGCACAGATACGCAGTATTTT. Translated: CASTWLRASTDTQYF.

This CDR3 reads CASRTTGEGSPLHF. The CDR3 coding sequence is TGTGCCAGCAGAACGACAGGGGAAGGGTCACCCCTCCACTTT. The rearrangement links TRBV27 to TRBJ1-6; 8 bases are shared with TRBD1. CDR3 length: 14 residues. Trimming removed 6 bases from V and 10 bases from J; junction bases left unmatched: 8. Germline-derived CDR1 and CDR2 are MNHEY and SMNVEV (reference sequence).

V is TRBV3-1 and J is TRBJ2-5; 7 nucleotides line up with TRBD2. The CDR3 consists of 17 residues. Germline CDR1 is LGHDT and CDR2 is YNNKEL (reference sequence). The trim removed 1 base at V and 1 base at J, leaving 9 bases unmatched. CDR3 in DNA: TGTGCCAGCAGCCAAGTAGGAGGGAGGGAACTCCAAGAGACCCAGTACTTC. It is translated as CASSQVGGRELQETQYF.

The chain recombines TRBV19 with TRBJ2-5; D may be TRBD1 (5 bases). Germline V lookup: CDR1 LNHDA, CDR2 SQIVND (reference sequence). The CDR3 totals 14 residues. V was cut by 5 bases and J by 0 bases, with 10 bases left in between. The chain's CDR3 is CASSPTTDQETQYF. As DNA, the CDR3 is TGTGCCAGTAGTCCTACGACAGACCAAGAGACCCAGTACTTC.

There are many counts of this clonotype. DNA for the CDR3: TGCAGTGCTAGAGTCCTAGCGGGAATGTATGAGCAGTTCTTC. Translation gives CSARVLAGMYEQFF. The chain uses TRBV20-1 and TRBJ2-1; 9 positions agree with TRBD2. This CDR3 region has 14 residues. CDR1 DFQATT and CDR2 SNEGSKA come from the germline V gene (reference sequence). Trimming at V came to 1 base and at J to 8 bases, leaving 6 bases not matched to a gene.

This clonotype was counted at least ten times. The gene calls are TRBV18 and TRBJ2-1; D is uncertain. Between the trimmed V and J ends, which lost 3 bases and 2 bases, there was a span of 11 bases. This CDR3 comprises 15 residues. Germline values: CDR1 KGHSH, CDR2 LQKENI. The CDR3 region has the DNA TGTGCCAGCTCACCGGGCAGTATCCCCTACAATGAGCAGTTCTTC. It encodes CASSPGSIPYNEQFF.

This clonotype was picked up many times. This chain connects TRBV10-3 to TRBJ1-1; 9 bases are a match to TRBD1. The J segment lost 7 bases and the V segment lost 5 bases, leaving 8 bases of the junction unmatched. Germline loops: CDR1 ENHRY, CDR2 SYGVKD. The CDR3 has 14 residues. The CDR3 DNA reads TGTGCCATCAGTACAACCGGGACAGGGAGTGAAGCTTTCTTT. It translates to CAISTTGTGSEAFF.

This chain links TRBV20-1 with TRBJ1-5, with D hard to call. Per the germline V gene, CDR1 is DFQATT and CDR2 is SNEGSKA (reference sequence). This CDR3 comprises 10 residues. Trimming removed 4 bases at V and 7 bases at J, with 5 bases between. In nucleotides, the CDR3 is TGCAGTGCTATGCCCCAGCCCCAGCATTTT. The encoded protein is CSAMPQPQHF.

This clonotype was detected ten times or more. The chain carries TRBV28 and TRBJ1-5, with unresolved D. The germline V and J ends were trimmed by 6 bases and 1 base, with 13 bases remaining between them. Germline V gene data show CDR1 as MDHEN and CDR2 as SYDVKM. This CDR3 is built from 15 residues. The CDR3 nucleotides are TGTGCCAGCAGAGAGGATAAAGGGAGCAATCAGCCCCAGCATTTT. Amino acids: CASREDKGSNQPQHF.

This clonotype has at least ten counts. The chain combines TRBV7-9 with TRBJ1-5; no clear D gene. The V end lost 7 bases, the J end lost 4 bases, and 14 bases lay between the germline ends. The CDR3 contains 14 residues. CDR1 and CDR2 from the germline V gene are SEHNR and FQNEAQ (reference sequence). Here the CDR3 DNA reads TGTGCCAGCACCTCGTCTGCAGTTAATCAGCCCCAGCATTTT. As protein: CASTSSAVNQPQHF.

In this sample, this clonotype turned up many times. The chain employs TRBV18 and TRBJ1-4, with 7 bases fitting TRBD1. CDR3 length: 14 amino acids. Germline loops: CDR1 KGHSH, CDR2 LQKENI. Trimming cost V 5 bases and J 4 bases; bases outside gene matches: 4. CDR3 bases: TGTGCCAGCTCAGCAGGGGGAAGTAATGAAAAACTGTTTTTT. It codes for CASSAGGSNEKLFF.